This T cell receptor beta chain was sequenced for a study of blood T cell repertoires in COVID-19. The table lists this clone with a count of one. Repertoires were generated with immunoSEQ multiplex PCR, while TCRdb's copy carries only in-frame clones and drops some. Of 250,000 to 300,000 clones detected, more than 75% appear once; the ten largest clones hold 2% to 2.5%. The germline CDR1 and CDR2 sequences are MNHNY and SVGAGI (reference sequence). J was trimmed by 3 bases and V by 6 bases; bases with no gene match: 10. This CDR3 has 15 amino acids. This receptor was identified in a woman between 40 and 50 years old with acute COVID-19. Material: PBMCs or T cells enriched from blood (not recorded which). The chain combines TRBV6-6 with TRBJ2-7, with TRBD1 matching over 8 bases. CDR3 coding DNA: TGTGCCAGCAGACCCGACAGGGGCGACCACTACGAGCAGTACTTC. Amino acid sequence: CASRPDRGDHYEQYF.